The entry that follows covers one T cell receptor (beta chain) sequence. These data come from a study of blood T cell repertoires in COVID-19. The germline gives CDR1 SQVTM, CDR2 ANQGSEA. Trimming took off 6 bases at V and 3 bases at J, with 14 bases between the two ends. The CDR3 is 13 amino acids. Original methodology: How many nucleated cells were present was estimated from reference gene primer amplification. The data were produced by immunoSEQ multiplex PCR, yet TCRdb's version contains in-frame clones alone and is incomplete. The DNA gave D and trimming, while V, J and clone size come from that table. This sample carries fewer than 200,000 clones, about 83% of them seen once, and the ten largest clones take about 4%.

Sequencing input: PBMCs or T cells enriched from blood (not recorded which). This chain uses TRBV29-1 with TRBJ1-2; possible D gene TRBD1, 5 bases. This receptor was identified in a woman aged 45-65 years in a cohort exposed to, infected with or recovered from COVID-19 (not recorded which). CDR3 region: CSVMTGGDYGYTF. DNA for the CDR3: TGCAGCGTCATGACCGGGGGGGACTATGGCTACACCTTC. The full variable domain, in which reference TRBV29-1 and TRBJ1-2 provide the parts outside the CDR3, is SAVISQKPSRDICQRGTSLTIQCQVDSQVTMMFWYRQQPGQSLTLIATANQGSEATYESGFVIDKFPISRPNLTFSTLTVSNMSPEDSSIYLCSVMTGGDYGYTFGSGTRLTVV.